The 30 T cell receptor beta chains reported below all come from one sample, sequenced in a study of blood T cell repertoires in COVID-19. The data were produced by immunoSEQ multiplex PCR, yet TCRdb's version contains in-frame clones alone and is incomplete. The table records under 200,000 clones, approximately 84% of them present only once. The sequencing sample was made of PBMCs or T cells enriched from blood (not recorded which). These receptors originate from a woman between 35 and 50 years old with acute COVID-19.

J is TRBJ2-3 and V is TRBV5-6; unclear D gene. The length of the CDR3 is 15 residues. In germline, CDR1 is SGHDT, CDR2 YYEEEE. V was pared by 6 bases and J by 0 bases, with 14 bases between. This chain's CDR3 is CASTIGLRSTDTQYF. The CDR3 bases are TGTGCCAGCACCATAGGCCTCAGGAGCACAGATACGCAGTATTTT.

The chain links TRBV19 to TRBJ2-2; 11 nucleotides line up with TRBD2. CDR3 size: 16 residues. The V gene end was trimmed by 2 bases and the J gene end by 6 bases; junction bases not matched to a gene: 5. Germline-derived CDR1 and CDR2 are LNHDA and SQIVND (reference sequence). CDR3 in DNA: TGTGCCAGTAGTATAAGTAGCGGGAGGGGCGCCGGGGAGCTGTTTTTT. This gives the protein CASSISSGRGAGELFF.

The V gene is TRBV18, the J gene TRBJ1-1; a weak D match, TRBD1 (6 bases). The CDR3 consists of 13 residues. CDR1 is KGHSH and CDR2 is LQKENI in the germline V gene. Deletions cut 9 bases from V and 5 bases from J, with 16 bases between. The CDR3 loop reads CASSIPGETEAFF. The CDR3 region has the DNA TGTGCCAGTTCAATCCCAGGGGAGACTGAAGCTTTCTTT.

V is TRBV19 and J is TRBJ2-1, with TRBD1 matching over 7 bases. V gave up 3 bases and J gave up 0 bases; unmatched junction bases: 5. In germline, CDR1 is LNHDA, CDR2 SQIVND (reference sequence). The CDR3 has 16 amino acids. The CDR3 DNA reads as TGTGCCAGTAGTATTGCGAGGGGGCTCTCCTACAATGAGCAGTTCTTC. It encodes CASSIARGLSYNEQFF.

Notes on this clone: A junction boundary mismatches the germline segment, possibly from a read error. The chain is built from TRBV2 and TRBJ1-2, with 10 positions matching TRBD1. The V gene's germline CDR1 is SNHLY and CDR2 FYNNEI. The CDR3 extends over 15 amino acids. The CDR3 DNA reads as TGTGCCAGCAGCGAAGGGGGACAGGGGCCCTATGGCTACACCTTC. Encoded protein: CASSEGGQGPYGYTF.

This chain joins TRBV5-6 and TRBJ2-5; D is ambiguous. The germline V and J ends were trimmed by 2 bases and 2 bases, with 10 bases remaining between them. CDR1 and CDR2 from the germline V gene are SGHDT and YYEEEE. This CDR3 is 14 amino acids long. CDR3 loop: CASSFVRGQETQYF. The CDR3, as DNA: TGTGCCAGCAGCTTTGTTAGAGGTCAAGAGACCCAGTACTTC.

This clone was found once. The chain uses TRBV2 and TRBJ1-5, with D tentatively TRBD1 (5 bases). Germline loops: CDR1 SNHLY, CDR2 FYNNEI. The CDR3 covers 15 residues. Trimming removed 8 bases at V and 3 bases at J, with 17 bases between. CDR3 region: CASALMGQNNQPQHF. The CDR3, as DNA: TGTGCCAGCGCCCTCATGGGGCAGAACAATCAGCCCCAGCATTTT.

V usage is TRBV7-3 and J usage is TRBJ2-3, with 9 bases fitting TRBD2. CDR1 is SGHTA, CDR2 FQGTGA, per germline. The length of the CDR3 is 16 residues. Trimming removed 5 bases from V and 5 bases from J; junction bases left unmatched: 11. Here the CDR3 reads CASSPGVAGVGDTQYF. DNA for the CDR3: TGTGCCAGCAGCCCCGGGGTAGCGGGAGTGGGAGATACGCAGTATTTT.

V gene TRBV19 combines with J gene TRBJ1-1; 8 bases match TRBD1. This CDR3 has 15 amino acids. The V segment lost 6 bases and the J segment 0 bases; nucleotides outside the gene matches: 6. Germline CDR1 is LNHDA and CDR2 is SQIVND (reference sequence). The CDR3 loop reads CASSRGRTMNTEAFF. CDR3 coding DNA: TGTGCCAGTAGCAGGGGGCGGACCATGAACACTGAAGCTTTCTTT.

CDR3 sequence (DNA): TGTGCCAGCAGTGAGCCTGGGTACAGGGAGATGAATTCACCCCTCCACTTT. It translates to CASSEPGYREMNSPLHF. The V call is TRBV6-1, the J call TRBJ1-6, with D tentatively TRBD1 (6 bases). V gave up 3 bases and J gave up 7 bases, with 19 bases separating them. Per germline, CDR1 MNHNS and CDR2 SASEGT. The CDR3 runs to 17 residues.

J is TRBJ2-5 and V is TRBV5-1; D uncertain. The CDR3 contains 17 residues. Per germline, CDR1 SGHRS and CDR2 YFSETQ. The V and J ends lost 0 bases and 1 base respectively, with 16 bases between them. Written as DNA, the CDR3 is TGCGCCAGCAGCTTGGGGTCTAGACGGATTGGCCAAGAGACCCAGTACTTC. It encodes CASSLGSRRIGQETQYF.

The J gene is TRBJ1-1, the V gene TRBV7-9, with a weak D call TRBD1 (6 bases). CDR3 size: 15 residues. V lost 5 bases, J lost 4 bases, and 17 bases lay in between. CDR1 is SEHNR, CDR2 FQNEAQ, per germline (reference sequence). The CDR3 nucleotides are TGTGCCAGCAGCCTCAACGCAGGGGTGGGCACTGAAGCTTTCTTT. This translates into CASSLNAGVGTEAFF.

The chain links TRBV6-5 to TRBJ2-2; a weak D match, TRBD2 (7 bases). The CDR3 runs 15 residues. Germline V gene data show CDR1 as MNHEY and CDR2 as SVGAGI. The ends were cut back, 7 bases at V and 6 bases at J, with 18 bases in the middle. CDR3 sequence (DNA): TGTGCCAGCAAAAGTAGGGGGGGGACGGCCGGGGAGCTGTTTTTT. Amino acid sequence: CASKSRGGTAGELFF.

The DNA of the CDR3 is TGTGCCAGCACCCCCCCTAGCGGAAACACCGGGGAGCTGTTTTTT. Its protein is CASTPPSGNTGELFF. The rearrangement joins TRBV6-1 to TRBJ2-2, with 7 bases identical to TRBD2. The CDR3 loop spans 15 amino acids. V lost 7 bases, J lost 2 bases, and 7 bases stayed unmatched. Germline-derived CDR1 and CDR2 are MNHNS and SASEGT.

This chain connects TRBV29-1 to TRBJ1-1, with D possibly being TRBD1 (5 bases). The germline V gene encodes CDR1 SQVTM and CDR2 ANQGSEA. The CDR3 loop spans 14 amino acids. V was shortened by 1 base and J by 4 bases, with 13 bases between the two germline ends. The chain's CDR3 is CSVEGGRGGTEAFF. For the CDR3, the DNA is TGCAGCGTTGAAGGAGGAAGGGGCGGCACTGAAGCTTTCTTT. The full variable domain, rest sourced from reference TRBV29-1 and TRBJ1-1, is SAVISQKPSRDICQRGTSLTIQCQVDSQVTMMFWYRQQPGQSLTLIATANQGSEATYESGFVIDKFPISRPNLTFSTLTVSNMSPEDSSIYLCSVEGGRGGTEAFFGQGTRLTVV.

CDR3 sequence (DNA): TGTGCCTGGAGTGTAGGGACAGGGCAGCCCCAGCATTTT. Residues: CAWSVGTGQPQHF. This chain links TRBV30 with TRBJ1-5, with 9 bases that match TRBD1. Germline V CDR1 and CDR2: GTSNPN, SVGIG (reference sequence). CDR3 size: 13 residues. V lost 0 bases, J lost 7 bases, and 1 base stayed unmatched. Full variable domain (rest looked up from reference TRBV30 and TRBJ1-5): SQTIHQWPATLVQPVGSPLSLECTVEGTSNPNLYWYRQAAGRGLQLLFYSVGIGQISSEVPQNLSASRPQDRQFILSSKKLLLSDSGFYLCAWSVGTGQPQHFGDGTRLSIL.

This sequence joins TRBV12-3 or TRBV12-4 and TRBJ1-1, with D perhaps matching TRBD1 (5 bases). V shed 2 bases and J shed 6 bases, with 10 bases lying between them. CDR3 length: 13 amino acids. The CDR3, as DNA: TGTGCCAGCAGTTTAAAGGGGAGGTCTGAAGCTTTCTTT. This translates into CASSLKGRSEAFF.

CDR3 bases: TGTGCCACCGCCAACGGACATTTGCAAGAGACCCAGTACTTC. Residues: CATANGHLQETQYF. V gene TRBV15 combines with J gene TRBJ2-5; D may be TRBD1 (5 bases). This CDR3 comprises 14 residues. V was clipped by 8 bases and J by 2 bases, with 15 bases between them. CDR1 is LNHNV and CDR2 is YYDKDF in the germline V gene (reference sequence). The full variable domain, completed using reference TRBV15 and TRBJ2-5, is DAMVIQNPRYQVTQFGKPVTLSCSQTLNHNVMYWYQQKSSQAPKLLFHYYDKDFNNEADTPDNFQSRRPNTSFCFLDIRSPGLGDTAMYLCATANGHLQETQYFGPGTRLLVL.

The V call is TRBV3-1 (or the pseudogene TRBV3-2), the J call TRBJ2-3; 10 bases align to TRBD2. Unmatched junction bases numbered 7, after V lost 5 bases and J lost 5 bases. The CDR3 is made up of 15 amino acids. Germline V lookup: CDR1 LGHDT, CDR2 YNNKEL (reference sequence). The CDR3 reads CASSNSGRAVDTQYF. The CDR3, as DNA: TGTGCCAGCAGCAACAGCGGGAGGGCCGTAGATACGCAGTATTTT.

V and J are TRBV25-1 and TRBJ1-4, with a possible D match to TRBD1 (5 bases). The CDR3 sequence is 15 residues long. Trimming took off 3 bases at V and 7 bases at J, with 15 bases between the two ends. CDR1 is MGHDK and CDR2 is SYGVNS in the germline V gene. CDR3 DNA sequence: TGTGCCAGCAGTGATCGCAAGGGGTGGGGTGAAAAACTGTTTTTT. This sequence encodes CASSDRKGWGEKLFF.

The sample holds a few counts of this clone. This chain links TRBV5-5 with TRBJ1-5; D is unclear. Per the germline V gene, CDR1 is SGHKS and CDR2 is YYEKEE (reference sequence). The CDR3 sequence is 14 residues long. Deletions cut 0 bases from V and 0 bases from J, with 4 bases between. CDR3 protein: CASSLGLSNQPQHF. For the CDR3, the DNA is TGTGCCAGCAGCTTGGGACTTAGCAATCAGCCCCAGCATTTT.

The V gene is TRBV5-1, the J gene TRBJ1-2, with 7 bases aligning to TRBD1. CDR1 and CDR2 from the germline V gene are SGHRS and YFSETQ. The ends lost 0 bases at V and 0 bases at J; junction bases unmatched: 8. CDR3 length equals 17 residues. The CDR3 sequence is CASSLGRQGLTNYGYTF. In DNA form, the CDR3 reads TGCGCCAGCAGCTTGGGTCGACAGGGATTGACTAACTATGGCTACACCTTC.

J is TRBJ2-1 and V is TRBV14; 13 bases map to TRBD2. CDR1 is SGHDN, CDR2 FVKESK, per germline. J gave up 9 bases and V 1 base, and 6 bases lay outside the gene matches. CDR3 size: 16 residues. CDR3 residues: CASSQVTSGRDTEQFF. DNA for the CDR3: TGTGCCAGCAGCCAAGTTACTAGCGGGAGGGATACTGAGCAGTTCTTC.

Written as DNA, the CDR3 is TGTGCCAGCAGACAGACAGGGGTTAGGTTCACTGAAGCTTTCTTT. Translating gives CASRQTGVRFTEAFF. This chain connects TRBV27 to TRBJ1-1; the match to TRBD1 covers 8 bases. Germline assignment: CDR1 MNHEY and CDR2 SMNVEV (reference sequence). Trimming cost V 6 bases and J 4 bases; bases outside gene matches: 10. This CDR3 is 15 amino acids long.

This clone showed up just a few times. CDR3 bases: TGTGCCAGCAGCTTGGCAGGGTTTGACTCCTACAATGAGCAGTTCTTC. This encodes CASSLAGFDSYNEQFF. This chain uses TRBV5-6 with TRBJ2-1, with D perhaps matching TRBD1 (5 bases). Trimming shortened V by 0 bases and J by 0 bases, and 10 bases separated the two germline ends. The length of the CDR3 is 16 residues. Germline-derived CDR1 and CDR2 are SGHDT and YYEEEE.

The genes are TRBV29-1 and TRBJ2-3; a weak D match, TRBD2 (6 bases). Trimming shortened V by 1 base and J by 1 base, and 15 bases separated the two germline ends. This CDR3 region has 16 residues. Germline V CDR1 and CDR2: SQVTM, ANQGSEA. The CDR3 DNA sequence: TGCAGCGTTGAAGCCCCCGGGGGTTGGGGCACAGATACGCAGTATTTT. Amino acids: CSVEAPGGWGTDTQYF.

This chain joins TRBV25-1 and TRBJ2-3, with D possibly matching TRBD2 (5 bases). CDR3 length equals 13 residues. V lost 1 base and J 10 bases, leaving 12 bases between the germline ends. Looked up from germline, CDR1 is MGHDK and CDR2 is SYGVNS. CDR3 in DNA: TGTGCCAGCAGTGAATCCCCCCAGGAGGCGCAGTATTTT. Translated, it gives CASSESPQEAQYF.

The chain is built from TRBV28 and TRBJ1-6; a possible D gene is TRBD1 (5 bases). The CDR3 is made up of 13 amino acids. Trimming stripped 6 bases from V and 6 bases from J, with 9 bases between. Germline-derived CDR1 and CDR2 are MDHEN and SYDVKM. The CDR3 DNA is TGTGCCAGCAGAAGACAGAGTAATTCACCCCTCCACTTT. It specifies CASRRQSNSPLHF.

This clone came up a few times. The gene calls are TRBV29-1 and TRBJ1-1; 7 positions agree with TRBD1. V shed 6 bases, J shed 1 base, and the junction held 8 bases outside the gene matches. Looked up from germline, CDR1 is SQVTM and CDR2 is ANQGSEA. This CDR3 contains 14 residues. The CDR3: CSVADRRSNTEAFF. The DNA of the CDR3 is TGCAGCGTGGCGGACAGGAGATCGAACACTGAAGCTTTCTTT.

V is TRBV7-9 and J is TRBJ1-1; weak D call: TRBD1 (5 bases). CDR1 is SEHNR and CDR2 is FQNEAQ in the germline V gene (reference sequence). The CDR3 runs to 13 residues. Between the trimmed V and J ends, which lost 4 bases and 4 bases, there was a span of 10 bases. CDR3 DNA sequence: TGTGCCAGCAGCTCCGCGGGGGGCACTGAAGCTTTCTTT. It codes for CASSSAGGTEAFF.